Listed here are 8 T cell receptor beta chains from one sample, sequenced in a study of radiation and T cells in renal cell carcinoma. Time point defined: baseline pretreatment blood. Treatment reported: 15 Gy SBRT to primary tumor, nephrectomy 4 weeks later. TCRdb keeps only in-frame clones here, not all; method: immunoSEQ multiplex PCR. The table lists 150,000 or so clones, 70% to 90% of them singletons, with 9.5% to 15% in the top ten. Here the sequenced sample was blood, taken from a patient whose treatment included radiotherapy and nephrectomy. The receptors derive from a woman in her 50s with renal cell carcinoma.

This clone turned up a few times. The rearrangement uses TRBV10-3 and TRBJ2-3, with a weak D call TRBD1 (5 bases). V lost 4 bases to trimming and J lost 0 bases, with 11 bases between them. The CDR3 covers 15 residues. Germline V gene lookup returns CDR1 ENHRY and CDR2 SYGVKD. Here the CDR3 DNA reads TGTGCCATCAGTGCGGCAGGGTCTAGCACAGATACGCAGTATTTT. Amino acid sequence: CAISAAGSSTDTQYF.

This chain uses TRBV9 with TRBJ2-3; 12 positions match TRBD2. The CDR3 totals 16 residues. Germline values: CDR1 SGDLS, CDR2 YYNGEE. The J segment lost 1 base and the V segment lost 4 bases, leaving 4 bases of the junction unmatched. CDR3 sequence (DNA): TGTGCCAGCAGCCTAAGACTAGCGGGGGGCACAGATACGCAGTATTTT. It yields the protein CASSLRLAGGTDTQYF.

This chain connects TRBV6-5 to TRBJ1-2; 9 bases align to TRBD1. The CDR3 totals 15 residues. Germline V lookup: CDR1 MNHEY, CDR2 SVGAGI. Trimming at V came to 4 bases and at J to 6 bases, leaving 9 bases not matched to a gene. In nucleotides, the CDR3 is TGTGCCAGCAGTTTTTCCTCGGACAGGGGACATGGCTACACCTTC. Translating gives CASSFSSDRGHGYTF.

This sequence joins TRBV6-9 and TRBJ1-5; no definite D call. Germline CDR1 is MNHGY and CDR2 is SVAAGI. The CDR3 spans 14 residues. The V end was cut by 9 bases, the J end by 3 bases, with 15 bases between. The CDR3 DNA follows: TGTGCCAGGAAAGACATCAGGAACAATCAGCCCCAGCATTTT. It specifies CARKDIRNNQPQHF.

CDR3 region: CASSKTGWNEQFF. In DNA form, the CDR3 reads TGTGCCAGCAGCAAGACAGGGTGGAATGAGCAGTTCTTC. V is TRBV7-9 and J is TRBJ2-1; 7 nucleotides align to TRBD1. Germline trimming cut 5 bases from V and 7 bases from J; bases unmatched to any gene: 5. Germline CDR1 and CDR2: SEHNR and FQNEAQ (reference sequence). The length of the CDR3 is 13 residues.

This clone was counted between two and nine times. This sequence joins TRBV18 and TRBJ1-1; D may be TRBD1 (5 bases). Trimming removed 1 base from V and 0 bases from J, with 21 bases in between. This CDR3 has 19 residues. CDR1 and CDR2 from the germline V gene are KGHSH and LQKENI. CDR3 protein: CASSPQMRTRGSMNTEAFF. DNA of the CDR3: TGTGCCAGCTCACCACAAATGCGGACACGGGGGAGCATGAACACTGAAGCTTTCTTT.

J is TRBJ2-2 and V is TRBV12-5; 9 bases map to TRBD2. The CDR3 extends over 14 amino acids. Germline CDR1 is LGHNT and CDR2 is FRNRAP. J lost 5 bases, V lost 6 bases, and 4 bases had no gene match. CDR3 in DNA: TGTGCTAGTGGCTTTGGACTAGCGACCGGGGAGCTGTTTTTT. This encodes CASGFGLATGELFF.

The chain carries TRBV7-9 and TRBJ1-1; D is unclear. CDR3 length: 15 amino acids. Trimming pared 4 bases from V and 7 bases from J, leaving 19 bases between. CDR1 SEHNR and CDR2 FQNEAQ come from the germline V gene (reference sequence). The CDR3 protein is CASSSSRRGKREAFF. CDR3 nucleotides: TGTGCCAGCAGCTCCTCAAGACGAGGCAAACGTGAAGCTTTCTTT.